The source of this TCR beta chain is a study of blood T cells in healthy people across ages. Study-wide points: In older individuals, TCR beta diversity per million T cells was lower, falling roughly linearly with age.

Roughly 9.2 milliliters was the volume of peripheral blood drawn from each donor. Per sample, a minimum of 7 million PBMCs were isolated. The CDR3 has 15 amino acids. V was pared by 5 bases and J by 0 bases, with 11 bases between. About this clonotype itself: The target antigen is unknown.

The authors ran a second PCR of roughly 6 to 11 cycles using a sample-barcoded 5' primer and a J-beta primer mix. Sequencing recovered at least 2.5 million CDR3-containing paired-end reads from each sample. TCRdb used MiXCR to reprocess the 5' RACE reads, holding one entry per CDR3 protein. Of about 1.5 million distinct CDR3 sequences in the sample, roughly two fifths were seen once. This sequence joins TRBV12-3 or TRBV12-4 and TRBJ2-1; D is uncertain. Sequences were obtained from blood. The receptor's source is a woman under 30 in good health. The CDR3 coding sequence is TGTGCCAGCAGTCCCCTTGTAACCTCCTACAATGAGCAGTTCTTC. It is translated as CASSPLVTSYNEQFF.